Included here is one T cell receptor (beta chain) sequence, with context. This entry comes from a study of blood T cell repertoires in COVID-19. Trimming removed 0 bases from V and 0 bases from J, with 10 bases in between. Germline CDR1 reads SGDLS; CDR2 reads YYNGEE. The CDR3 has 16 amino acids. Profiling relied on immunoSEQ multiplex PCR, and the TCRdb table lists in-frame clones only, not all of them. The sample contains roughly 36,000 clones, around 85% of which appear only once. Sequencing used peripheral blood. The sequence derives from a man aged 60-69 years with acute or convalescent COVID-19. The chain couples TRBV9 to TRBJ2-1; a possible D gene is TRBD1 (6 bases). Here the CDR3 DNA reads TGTGCCAGCAGCGTAGGTGGACAGAGCTCCTACAATGAGCAGTTCTTC. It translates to CASSVGGQSSYNEQFF.